This entry lists 8 T cell receptor beta chains sequenced from one sample in a study of blood T cell repertoires in COVID-19. Some clones are missing from TCRdb's copy, which holds only in-frame ones; the method was immunoSEQ multiplex PCR. The table records about 48,000 clones, approximately 80% of them present only once. Sequencing was done on a sample of peripheral blood. The receptors derive from a human donor with active or convalescent COVID-19. The donor label of this sample is uncertain.

This chain joins TRBV14 and TRBJ2-7, with TRBD1 matching over 9 bases. The CDR3 extends over 15 amino acids. The germline V gene encodes CDR1 SGHDN and CDR2 FVKESK. V gave up 4 bases and J gave up 5 bases; unmatched junction bases: 9. DNA for the CDR3: TGTGCCAGCAGCCGTCGACAGGGGGATGGCCACGAGCAGTACTTC. It yields the protein CASSRRQGDGHEQYF.

This sequence joins TRBV2 and TRBJ2-3; D is ambiguous. Germline CDR1 SNHLY, CDR2 FYNNEI. Trimming left V 8 bases short and J 4 bases short, with 7 bases between. This CDR3 is 11 amino acids long. CDR3 DNA: TGTGCCAGCCTCCTTGCAGATACGCAGTATTTT. Its translation is CASLLADTQYF.

The DNA for the CDR3 is TGCGCCAGCAGCTTGGAAAGCCCTGGGCAGGGTTACGGGGAGCTGTTTTTT. Protein sequence: CASSLESPGQGYGELFF. The chain recombines TRBV5-1 with TRBJ2-2, with D maybe TRBD1 (5 bases). The CDR3 covers 17 residues. Germline V gene data show CDR1 as SGHRS and CDR2 as YFSETQ. Trimming removed 0 bases at V and 7 bases at J, with 19 bases between.

V and J are TRBV24-1 and TRBJ2-7; a weak D match, TRBD2 (5 bases). CDR1 and CDR2 from the germline V gene are KGHDR and SFDVKD. This CDR3 is 14 amino acids long. Trimming took 12 bases from V and 7 from J, leaving 24 bases between them. The DNA for the CDR3 is TGTGCCTGGGCGATATCGACACGGCCGGGGGAGCAGTACTTC. Its protein product is CAWAISTRPGEQYF.

This sequence joins TRBV24-1 and TRBJ2-5, with 7 bases fitting TRBD2. Unmatched junction bases numbered 2, after V lost 6 bases and J lost 2 bases. The germline CDR1 and CDR2 sequences are KGHDR and SFDVKD. The CDR3 is 13 amino acids. CDR3 in DNA: TGTGCCACCAGTCTAGCGGCACAAGAGACCCAGTACTTC. Translation gives CATSLAAQETQYF.

J is TRBJ1-2 and V is TRBV7-9; 12 positions match TRBD1. Germline-derived CDR1 and CDR2 are SEHNR and FQNEAQ (reference sequence). V trimming: 2 bases; J trimming: 8 bases; junction bases outside the gene matches: 6. This CDR3 has 15 amino acids. The CDR3 sequence is CASSLLGQGAPGYTF. The CDR3 DNA follows: TGTGCCAGCAGCTTATTGGGACAGGGGGCGCCGGGCTACACCTTC.

J is TRBJ1-4 and V is TRBV19; D might be TRBD1 (5 bases). Trimming shortened V by 6 bases and J by 4 bases, and 9 bases separated the two germline ends. Germline assignment: CDR1 LNHDA and CDR2 SQIVND (reference sequence). This CDR3 has 13 amino acids. CDR3 in amino acids: CASRTGFNEKLFF. The CDR3 DNA is TGTGCCAGTAGAACAGGCTTTAATGAAAAACTGTTTTTT.

This clone has only one observation. The chain has TRBV5-4 and TRBJ2-3; 13 positions match TRBD2. The CDR3 is 16 amino acids. Germline V gives CDR1 SGHNT, CDR2 YYREEE (reference sequence). V shed 0 bases and J 3 bases; nucleotides not matched to a gene: 1. The CDR3 nucleotides are TGTGCCAGCAGCTTGGGACTAGCGGGGGGAACAGATACGCAGTATTTT. As protein: CASSLGLAGGTDTQYF.